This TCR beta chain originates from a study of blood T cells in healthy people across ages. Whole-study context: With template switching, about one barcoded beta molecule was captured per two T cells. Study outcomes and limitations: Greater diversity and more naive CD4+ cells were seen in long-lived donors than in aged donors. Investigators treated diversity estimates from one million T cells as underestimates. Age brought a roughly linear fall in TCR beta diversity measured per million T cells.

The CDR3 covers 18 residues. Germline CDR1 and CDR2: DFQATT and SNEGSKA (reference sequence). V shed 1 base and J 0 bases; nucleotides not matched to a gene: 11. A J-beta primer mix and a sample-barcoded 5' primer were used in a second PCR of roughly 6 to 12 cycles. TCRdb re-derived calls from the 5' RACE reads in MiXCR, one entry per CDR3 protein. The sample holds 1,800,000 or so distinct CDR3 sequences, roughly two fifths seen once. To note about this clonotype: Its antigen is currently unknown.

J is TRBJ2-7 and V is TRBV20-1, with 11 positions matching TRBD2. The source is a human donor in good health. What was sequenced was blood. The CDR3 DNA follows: TGCAGTGCTAGAGGGCCGGAAGCGACTAGCGGGGTCTCCTACGAGCAGTACTTC. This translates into CSARGPEATSGVSYEQYF.